The entry below gives a single T cell receptor (beta chain) sequence along with its context. Its specificity is unknown. Libraries were prepared by immunoSEQ multiplex PCR; TCRdb keeps only in-frame clonotypes and omits some of them. Seen here are 99,000 or so clones, 95% to 97% observed once, and the top ten hold roughly 2%. This specimen comes from a study of OX40 agonist ivuxolimab in advanced cancers. Study results and caveats: In CD8+ T cells, expanded clones were on average more numerous than in CD4+. Low normalized clonal expansion also occurred in some nonresponding patients.

The receptor's source is an adult with an advanced solid tumor such as melanoma, head and neck, liver or kidney cancer. The starting material was CD4+ or CD8+ T cells sorted from blood, obtained in a trial of the OX40 agonist ivuxolimab.

CDR3 bases: TGCGCCAGCAGTGACGGACTAGCGGGGGACTACAATGAGCAGTTCTTC. Amino acids: CASSDGLAGDYNEQFF. The chain has TRBV4-1 and TRBJ2-1; 13 nucleotides match TRBD2. Trimming took 6 bases from V and 3 from J; bases not matched to a gene: 5. The germline V gene encodes CDR1 MGHRA and CDR2 YSYEKL. This CDR3 has 16 amino acids.